This TCR beta chain was captured by sequencing in a study of blood T cell repertoires in COVID-19. This clone was picked up a small number of times. Assay used: immunoSEQ multiplex PCR; TCRdb lists only in-frame clones, some missing. This sample carries a few hundred thousand clones, approximately 89% of them seen once, and the ten largest clones take about 9.5%. Resolution of symptoms, clearance, or two negative PCRs was present in recovered Cohort 3 donors. V shed 0 bases, J shed 9 bases, and the junction held 7 bases outside the gene matches. Looked up from germline, CDR1 is LGHNA and CDR2 is YSLEER. The CDR3 contains 15 residues.

The sequenced sample consisted of PBMCs or T cells enriched from blood (not recorded which). This receptor was identified in a woman aged 40-49 years who had recovered from COVID-19. The chain recombines TRBV4-3 with TRBJ1-5, with TRBD1 matching 8 bases. The CDR3 region is CASSQEWQGASPQHF. In DNA form, the CDR3 reads TGCGCCAGCAGCCAAGAATGGCAGGGGGCGTCGCCCCAGCATTTT.